This T cell receptor beta chain derives from a study of T cell clonality in common variable immunodeficiency. Study results and caveats: Reportedly, TCR beta sequences from common variable immunodeficiency showed fewer deletions and N-nucleotide insertions.

In regard to this clone: Its antigen is undetermined. The DNA ends 3 residues before the CDR3 does, and the rest of the CDR3 is filled in from the germline J gene.

This CDR3 is built from 16 residues. The trim removed 2 bases at V and 1 base at J, leaving 4 bases unmatched. The germline gives CDR1 MNHEY, CDR2 SVGEGT. The data were produced by immunoSEQ multiplex PCR, yet TCRdb's version contains in-frame clones alone and is incomplete. The sample lists about 30,000 clones, none appearing once, the ten largest making up approximately 5.4%. The sequence was collected from a human donor with common variable immunodeficiency. V gene TRBV6-2 or TRBV6-3 combines with J gene TRBJ2-5, with 10 bases fitting TRBD1. Sequenced material: peripheral blood mononuclear cells. The CDR3: CASSYKGQGLQETQYF. The CDR3 bases that were read are TGTGCCAGCAGTTACAAGGGACAGGGGCTCCAAGAGACC.